What follows are 18 T cell receptor beta chains derived from one specimen sequenced in a study of OX40 agonist ivuxolimab in advanced cancers. Sequencing was performed with immunoSEQ multiplex PCR; in TCRdb, only in-frame clones are kept and a portion is missing. This table has 70,000 or so clones, about 80% appearing once. This specimen was CD4+ or CD8+ T cells sorted from blood, taken in a trial of the OX40 agonist ivuxolimab. The origin of the receptors is an adult with an advanced solid tumor such as melanoma, head and neck, liver or kidney cancer.

The V call is TRBV29-1, the J call TRBJ2-1; D uncertain. Germline CDR1 is SQVTM and CDR2 is ANQGSEA. This CDR3 comprises 11 residues. The V end was cut by 7 bases, the J end by 11 bases, with 15 bases between. The DNA for the CDR3 is TGCAGCGCCGCCCCGAGTGGTCAGCAGTTCTTC. Translating it yields CSAAPSGQQFF.

This chain links TRBV5-1 with TRBJ2-7; 7 nucleotides match TRBD2. The CDR3 is 15 amino acids. CDR1 is SGHRS and CDR2 is YFSETQ in the germline V gene. The V gene end was trimmed by 7 bases and the J gene end by 0 bases; junction bases not matched to a gene: 10. As DNA, the CDR3 is TGCGCCAGCTTTGAAGGAGCGGGGCACTCCTACGAGCAGTACTTC. Translated, it gives CASFEGAGHSYEQYF.

The chain carries TRBV7-9 and TRBJ2-5, with D tentatively TRBD2 (5 bases). Trimming pared 4 bases from V and 5 bases from J, leaving 17 bases between. Germline lookup yields CDR1 SEHNR and CDR2 FQNEAQ (reference sequence). The length of the CDR3 is 15 residues. CDR3 sequence: CASSSPLSGGETQYF. In DNA, the CDR3 is TGTGCCAGCAGCTCGCCTCTAAGTGGCGGGGAGACCCAGTACTTC.

The chain uses TRBV5-1 and TRBJ1-3; TRBD1 matches 8 bases. After removal of 2 bases from V and 0 bases from J, the junction contained 1 base not matched to a gene. Looked up from germline, CDR1 is SGHRS and CDR2 is YFSETQ. The CDR3 spans 15 residues. CDR3 protein: CASSFTGGSGNTIYF. CDR3 in DNA: TGCGCCAGCAGCTTTACAGGGGGCTCTGGAAACACCATATATTTT.

The V call is TRBV7-9, the J call TRBJ2-2; D is perhaps TRBD1 or TRBD2 (5 bases each). This CDR3 spans 15 amino acids. Trimming took 5 bases from V and 2 from J, leaving 12 bases between them. From germline, CDR1 is SEHNR and CDR2 FQNEAQ (reference sequence). The CDR3 region is CASSQEDTNTGELFF. DNA of the CDR3: TGTGCCAGCAGCCAGGAGGACACAAACACCGGGGAGCTGTTTTTT.

This clone was picked up a small number of times. The gene calls are TRBV6-5 and TRBJ1-5, with D unclear. This CDR3 contains 15 residues. Between the trimmed V and J ends, which lost 5 bases and 3 bases, there was a span of 14 bases. The germline V gene has CDR1 MNHEY and CDR2 SVGAGI. This CDR3 reads CASSNGDTFNQPQHF. CDR3 bases: TGTGCCAGCAGTAATGGTGACACATTCAATCAGCCCCAGCATTTT.

In its sample, this clone was seen once. This chain joins TRBV5-1 and TRBJ2-3, with 10 bases fitting TRBD2. The V segment lost 3 bases and the J segment 6 bases; nucleotides outside the gene matches: 4. In germline, CDR1 is SGHRS, CDR2 YFSETQ. The CDR3 spans 14 residues. The CDR3 protein is CASSSLAGRDTQYF. For the CDR3, the DNA is TGCGCCAGCAGCTCACTAGCGGGGCGGGATACGCAGTATTTT.

The chain has TRBV15 and TRBJ1-1, with TRBD1 matching 8 bases. V lost 0 bases and J lost 5; bases outside the gene matches: 8. Germline V gene data show CDR1 as LNHNV and CDR2 as YYDKDF (reference sequence). This CDR3 has 16 residues. The CDR3 loop reads CATSREAGGRSTEAFF. In DNA, the CDR3 is TGTGCCACCAGCAGAGAGGCAGGGGGCCGAAGTACTGAAGCTTTCTTT.

The rearrangement uses TRBV29-1 and TRBJ2-5, with 11 bases that match TRBD2. Germline V gene sequence: CDR1 SQVTM, CDR2 ANQGSEA. V lost 7 bases to trimming and J lost 1 base; unmatched junction nucleotides: 5. The CDR3 has 14 amino acids. This chain's CDR3 is CSARLAGTQETQYF. The CDR3 nucleotides read TGCAGCGCTAGACTAGCGGGGACCCAAGAGACCCAGTACTTC.

The chain links TRBV6-6 to TRBJ2-5; D not resolved. V was clipped by 1 base and J by 6 bases, with 9 bases between them. Germline CDR1 MNHNY, CDR2 SVGAGI (reference sequence). The CDR3 contains 13 residues. In nucleotides, the CDR3 is TGTGCCAGCAGTTACTTAACGTCGAAGACCCAGTACTTC. It specifies CASSYLTSKTQYF.

The chain has TRBV9 and TRBJ2-1; unclear D gene. V was cut by 6 bases and J by 5 bases, with 12 bases left in between. There are 13 residues in the CDR3. The V gene's germline CDR1 is SGDLS and CDR2 YYNGEE. CDR3 amino acids: CASTGLGNNEQFF. The CDR3 DNA is TGTGCCAGCACCGGATTGGGGAACAATGAGCAGTTCTTC.

The chain couples TRBV28 to TRBJ2-1; 8 bases line up with TRBD2. The CDR3 totals 17 residues. Germline CDR1 and CDR2: MDHEN and SYDVKM. V dropped 4 bases and J dropped 0; count of bases not matched to a gene: 8. The CDR3 here is CASSSITSGRSYNEQFF. The CDR3 DNA is TGTGCCAGCAGTTCCATTACTAGCGGACGCTCCTACAATGAGCAGTTCTTC. Full variable domain (rest looked up from reference TRBV28 and TRBJ2-1): DVKVTQSSRYLVKRTGEKVFLECVQDMDHENMFWYRQDPGLGLRLIYFSYDVKMKEKGDIPEGYSVSREKKERFSLILESASTNQTSMYLCASSSITSGRSYNEQFFGPGTRLTVL.

This chain joins TRBV5-1 and TRBJ2-7; D may correspond to TRBD1 or TRBD2 (6 bases each). This CDR3 spans 14 amino acids. The germline V and J ends were trimmed by 0 bases and 6 bases, with 13 bases remaining between them. The germline V gene encodes CDR1 SGHRS and CDR2 YFSETQ. The CDR3 sequence is CASSLAPGGGEQYF. The CDR3 region has the DNA TGCGCCAGCAGCTTGGCCCCCGGGGGCGGCGAGCAGTACTTC. Based on the CDR3 plus reference TRBV5-1 and TRBJ2-7, the full variable domain is KAGVTQTPRYLIKTRGQQVTLSCSPISGHRSVSWYQQTPGQGLQFLFEYFSETQRNKGNFPGRFSGRQFSNSRSEMNVSTLELGDSALYLCASSLAPGGGEQYFGPGTRLTVT.

Regarding this clone: The CDR3 ends on some other residue instead of the conserved phenylalanine or tryptophan, so this is likely a read error. The DNA is left out, because the CDR3 cannot be placed on it with certainty; the CDR3 is given as TCRdb lists it. The rearrangement links TRBV19 to TRBJ2-7; the D segment call TRBD1 is taken from the table without a DNA check. The germline V gene encodes CDR1 LNHDA and CDR2 SQIVND (reference sequence). The CDR3 numbers 9 amino acids, ends counted. CDR3 loop: CASDRDTGS.

This chain uses TRBV6-1 with TRBJ1-5; D is possibly TRBD1 (6 bases). Germline V gene lookup returns CDR1 MNHNS and CDR2 SASEGT. Trimming removed 4 bases at V and 4 bases at J, with 17 bases between. The CDR3 length is 16 residues. CDR3 protein: CASSVLLTGSNQPQHF. Here the CDR3 DNA reads TGTGCCAGCAGTGTCTTGCTCACAGGGTCAAATCAGCCCCAGCATTTT.

The CDR3 loop reads CASSWTGHTDTQYF. Here the CDR3 DNA reads TGTGCCAGCAGTTGGACAGGGCACACAGATACGCAGTATTTT. The chain links TRBV6-5 to TRBJ2-3; 8 nucleotides line up with TRBD1. This CDR3 contains 14 residues. Germline V gene data show CDR1 as MNHEY and CDR2 as SVGAGI. With V trimmed by 4 bases and J by 2 bases, 2 bases remained unmatched.

The V and J genes are TRBV11-2 and TRBJ2-3; D remains ambiguous. From germline, CDR1 is SGHAT and CDR2 FQNNGV. Deletions cut 1 base from V and 7 bases from J, with 6 bases between. The CDR3 consists of 12 residues. The chain's CDR3 is CASSLAGNTQYF. The CDR3 DNA is TGTGCCAGCAGCTTAGCAGGAAATACGCAGTATTTT.

This clone has a single count. The CDR3 region is CASSYSGGRGANVLTF. The DNA of the CDR3 is TGTGCCAGCAGTTACTCGGGGGGGCGTGGGGCCAACGTCCTGACTTTC. The chain uses TRBV6-6 and TRBJ2-6; TRBD2 might be the D (7 bases). The CDR3 is 16 amino acids. The germline V gene has CDR1 MNHNY and CDR2 SVGAGI (reference sequence). V was cut by 0 bases and J by 3 bases, with 9 bases left in between.